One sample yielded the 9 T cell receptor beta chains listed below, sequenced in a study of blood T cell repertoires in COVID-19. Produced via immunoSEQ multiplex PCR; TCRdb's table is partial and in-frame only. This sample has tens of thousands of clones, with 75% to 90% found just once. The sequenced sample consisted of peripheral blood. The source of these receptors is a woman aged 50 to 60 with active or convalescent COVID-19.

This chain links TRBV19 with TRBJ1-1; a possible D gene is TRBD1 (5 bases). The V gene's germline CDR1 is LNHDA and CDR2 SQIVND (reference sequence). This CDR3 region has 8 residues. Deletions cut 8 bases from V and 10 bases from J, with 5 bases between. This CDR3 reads CASGAAFF. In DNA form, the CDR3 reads TGTGCCAGTGGGGCAGCTTTCTTT.

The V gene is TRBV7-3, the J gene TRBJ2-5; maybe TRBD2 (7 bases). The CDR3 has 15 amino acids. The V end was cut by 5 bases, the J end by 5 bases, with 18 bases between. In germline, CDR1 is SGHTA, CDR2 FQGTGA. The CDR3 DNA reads TGTGCCAGCAGCCTCGGCGGGGGCTTGGAGGAGACCCAGTACTTC. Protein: CASSLGGGLEETQYF.

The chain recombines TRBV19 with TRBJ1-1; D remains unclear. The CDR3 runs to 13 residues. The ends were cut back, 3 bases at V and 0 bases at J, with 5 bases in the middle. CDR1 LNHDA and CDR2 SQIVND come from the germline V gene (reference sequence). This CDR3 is CASSIRMNTEAFF. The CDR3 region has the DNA TGTGCCAGTAGTATCAGAATGAACACTGAAGCTTTCTTT.

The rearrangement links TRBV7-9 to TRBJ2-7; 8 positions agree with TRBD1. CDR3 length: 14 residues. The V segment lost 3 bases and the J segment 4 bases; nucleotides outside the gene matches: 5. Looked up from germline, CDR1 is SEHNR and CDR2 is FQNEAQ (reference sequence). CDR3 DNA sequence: TGTGCCAGCAGCTTGTCGGGACAGGTTTACGAGCAGTACTTC. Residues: CASSLSGQVYEQYF.

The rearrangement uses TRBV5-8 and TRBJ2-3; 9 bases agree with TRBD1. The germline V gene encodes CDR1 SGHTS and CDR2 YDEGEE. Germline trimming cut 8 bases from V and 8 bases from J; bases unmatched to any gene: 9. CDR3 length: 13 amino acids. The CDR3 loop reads CASFPGQGFTQYF. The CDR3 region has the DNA TGTGCCAGTTTTCCGGGACAGGGTTTTACGCAGTATTTT.

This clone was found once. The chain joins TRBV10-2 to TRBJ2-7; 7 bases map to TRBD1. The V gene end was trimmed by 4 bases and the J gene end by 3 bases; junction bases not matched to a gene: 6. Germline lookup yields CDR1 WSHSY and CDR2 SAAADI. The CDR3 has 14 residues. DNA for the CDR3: TGCGCCAGCAGTGCAGCCGGGACAGTCTACGAGCAGTACTTC. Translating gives CASSAAGTVYEQYF.

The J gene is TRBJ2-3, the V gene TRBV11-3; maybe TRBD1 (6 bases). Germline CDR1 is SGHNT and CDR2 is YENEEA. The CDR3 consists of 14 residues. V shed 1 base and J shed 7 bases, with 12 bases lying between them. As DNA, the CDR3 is TGTGCCAGCAGCTTAGGGGGGCCCCGGAATACGCAGTATTTT. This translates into CASSLGGPRNTQYF. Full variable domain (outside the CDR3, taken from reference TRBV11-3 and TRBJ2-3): EAGVVQSPRYKIIEKKQPVAFWCNPISGHNTLYWYLQNLGQGPELLIRYENEEAVDDSQLPKDRFSAERLKGVDSTLKIQPAELGDSAVYLCASSLGGPRNTQYFGPGTRLTVL.

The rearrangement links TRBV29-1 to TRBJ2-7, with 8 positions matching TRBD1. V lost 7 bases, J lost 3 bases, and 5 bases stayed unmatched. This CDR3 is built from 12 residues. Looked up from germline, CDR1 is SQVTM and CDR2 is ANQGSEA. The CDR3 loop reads CSANTGGYEQYF. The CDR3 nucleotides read TGCAGCGCCAACACAGGGGGCTACGAGCAGTACTTC.

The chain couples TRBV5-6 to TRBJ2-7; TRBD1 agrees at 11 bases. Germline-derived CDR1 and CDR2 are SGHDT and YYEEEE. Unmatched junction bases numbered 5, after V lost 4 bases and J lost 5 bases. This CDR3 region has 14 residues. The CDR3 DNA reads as TGTGCCAGCAGCCGGACAGGGGGCCTAGACGAGCAGTACTTC. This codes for CASSRTGGLDEQYF.